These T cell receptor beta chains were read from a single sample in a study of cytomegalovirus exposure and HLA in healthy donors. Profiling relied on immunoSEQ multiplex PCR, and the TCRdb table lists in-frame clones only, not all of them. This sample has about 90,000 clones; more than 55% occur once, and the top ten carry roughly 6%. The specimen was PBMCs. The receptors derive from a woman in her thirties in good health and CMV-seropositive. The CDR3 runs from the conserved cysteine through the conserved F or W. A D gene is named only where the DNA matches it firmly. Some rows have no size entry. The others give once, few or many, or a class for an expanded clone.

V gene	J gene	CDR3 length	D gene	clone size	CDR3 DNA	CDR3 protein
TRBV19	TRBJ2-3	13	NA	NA	TGTGCCAGTAGGGGGCTGGTCACAGATACGCAGTATTTT	CASRGLVTDTQYF
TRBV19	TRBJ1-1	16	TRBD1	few	TGTGCCAGTAGGGGCAGGGGGGTGCTGACCCCCCCTGAAGCTTTCTTT	CASRGRGVLTPPEAFF
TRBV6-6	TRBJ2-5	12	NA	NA	TGTGCCAGCCAAGACATTCGAGAGACCCAGTACTTC	CASQDIRETQYF
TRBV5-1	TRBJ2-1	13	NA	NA	TGCGCCAGCAGCTTGGCTTTTATAGATGAGCAGTTCTTC	CASSLAFIDEQFF
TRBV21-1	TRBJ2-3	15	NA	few	TGTGCCAGCAGCAAAAGTTCCCGGAGCACAGATACGCAGTATTTT	CASSKSSRSTDTQYF
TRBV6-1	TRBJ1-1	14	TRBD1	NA	TGTGCCAGCAGTGAGACAGGGTTATACACTGAAGCTTTCTTT	CASSETGLYTEAFF
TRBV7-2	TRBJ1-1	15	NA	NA	TGTGCCAGCAGCTTATCCGCCTTACCGGGAGTTAGGGCTTTCTTT	CASSLSALPGVRAFF
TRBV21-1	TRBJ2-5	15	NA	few	TGTGCCAGCAGCAAAAAAAGGGGGCGCTTGGAGACCCAGTACTTC	CASSKKRGRLETQYF
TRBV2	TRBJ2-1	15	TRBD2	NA	TGTGCCAGCATTGATAGCGGGGGGGCATACAATGAGCAGTTCTTC	CASIDSGGAYNEQFF
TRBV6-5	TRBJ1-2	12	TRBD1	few	TGTGCCAGCAGTAAACAGGGGAATGGCTACACCTTC	CASSKQGNGYTF
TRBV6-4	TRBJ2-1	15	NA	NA	TGTGCCAGCAGTGACTCGAGATACCGGGACAATGAGCAGTTCTTC	CASSDSRYRDNEQFF
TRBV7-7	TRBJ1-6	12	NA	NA	TGTGCTAGCAGCCCCCGGGGTTCACCCCTCCACTTT	CASSPRGSPLHF
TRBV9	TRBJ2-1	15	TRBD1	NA	TGTGCCAGCAGCCCCCTGGGACAGTCTAAAGGGGAGCAGTTCTTC	CASSPLGQSKGEQFF
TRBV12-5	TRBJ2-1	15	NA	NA	TGTGCTAGTGGCCTCGTACAGGCAGCCTACAATGAGCAGTTCTTC	CASGLVQAAYNEQFF
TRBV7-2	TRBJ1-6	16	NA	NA	TGTGCCAGCAGCGCCCAGGGAGGCCCCTATAATTCACCCCTCCACTTT	CASSAQGGPYNSPLHF
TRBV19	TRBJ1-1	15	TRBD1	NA	TGTGCCAGTATGGCGGGACAGGCCTTGGGCACTGAAGCTTTCTTT	CASMAGQALGTEAFF
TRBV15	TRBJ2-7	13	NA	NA	TGTGCCACCAGCAGAGATCGGTCCTACGAGCAGTACTTC	CATSRDRSYEQYF
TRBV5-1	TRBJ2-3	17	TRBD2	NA	TGCGCCAGCAGCTTGGCCGCTCTAGCGGGGACCACAGATACGCAGTATTTT	CASSLAALAGTTDTQYF
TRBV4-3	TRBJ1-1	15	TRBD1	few	TGCGCCAGCAGCCAAGATCAGGGGGCGTACACTGAAGCTTTCTTT	CASSQDQGAYTEAFF
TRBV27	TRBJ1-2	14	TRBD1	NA	TGTGCCAGCAGCAGGGACAGGGGTAGGGATGGCTACCCCTTC	CASSRDRGRDGYPF